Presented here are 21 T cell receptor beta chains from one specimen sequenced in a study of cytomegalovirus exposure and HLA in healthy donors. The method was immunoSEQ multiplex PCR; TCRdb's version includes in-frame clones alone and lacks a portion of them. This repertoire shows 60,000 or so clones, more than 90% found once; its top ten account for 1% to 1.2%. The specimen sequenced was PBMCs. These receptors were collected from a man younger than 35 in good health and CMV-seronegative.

The CDR3 protein is CASSQRLGETQYF. The CDR3 DNA follows: TGTGCCAGCAGCCAGAGGTTGGGAGAGACCCAGTACTTC. The chain is built from TRBV14 and TRBJ2-5, with unresolved D. CDR3 length equals 13 residues. Germline values: CDR1 SGHDN, CDR2 FVKESK. Deletions cut 3 bases from V and 4 bases from J, with 9 bases between. The whole variable domain, remainder taken from reference TRBV14 and TRBJ2-5, is EAGVTQFPSHSVIEKGQTVTLRCDPISGHDNLYWYRRVMGKEIKFLLHFVKESKQDESGMPNNRFLAERTGGTYSTLKVQPAELEDSGVYFCASSQRLGETQYFGPGTRLLVL.

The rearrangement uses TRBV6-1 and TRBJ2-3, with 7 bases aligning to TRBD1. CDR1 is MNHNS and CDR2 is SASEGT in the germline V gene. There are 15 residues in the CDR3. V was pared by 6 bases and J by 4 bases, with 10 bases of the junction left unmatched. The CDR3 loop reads CASRSTGDLADTQYF. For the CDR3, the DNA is TGTGCCAGCAGATCTACAGGGGACCTCGCAGATACGCAGTATTTT.

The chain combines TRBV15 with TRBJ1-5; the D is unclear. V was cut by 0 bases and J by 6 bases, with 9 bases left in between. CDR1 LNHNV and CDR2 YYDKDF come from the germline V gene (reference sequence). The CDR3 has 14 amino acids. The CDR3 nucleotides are TGTGCCACCAGCAGAGATCCTACTAGTCAGCCCCAGCATTTT. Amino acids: CATSRDPTSQPQHF.

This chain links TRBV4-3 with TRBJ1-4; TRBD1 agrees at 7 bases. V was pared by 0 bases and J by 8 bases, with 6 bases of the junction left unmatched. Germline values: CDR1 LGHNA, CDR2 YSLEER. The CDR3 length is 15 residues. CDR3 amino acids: CASSQDRQGGEKLFF. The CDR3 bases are TGCGCCAGCAGCCAAGATAGGCAGGGGGGAGAAAAACTGTTTTTT.

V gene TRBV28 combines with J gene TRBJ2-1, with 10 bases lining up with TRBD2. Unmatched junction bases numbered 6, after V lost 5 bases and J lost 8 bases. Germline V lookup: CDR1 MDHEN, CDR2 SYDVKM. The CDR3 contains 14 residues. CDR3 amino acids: CASSPLAGVYEQFF. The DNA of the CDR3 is TGTGCCAGCAGTCCCCTAGCGGGAGTCTATGAGCAGTTCTTC.

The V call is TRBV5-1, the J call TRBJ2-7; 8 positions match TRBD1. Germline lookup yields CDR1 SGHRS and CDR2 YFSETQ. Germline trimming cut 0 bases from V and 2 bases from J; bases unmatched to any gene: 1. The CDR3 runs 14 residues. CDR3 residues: CASSLDRGAYEQYF. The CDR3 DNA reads TGCGCCAGCAGCTTGGACAGGGGGGCCTACGAGCAGTACTTC.

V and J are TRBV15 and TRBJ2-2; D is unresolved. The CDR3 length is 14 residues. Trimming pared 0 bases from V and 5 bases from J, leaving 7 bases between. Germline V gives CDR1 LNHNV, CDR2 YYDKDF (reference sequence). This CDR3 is CATSRDHTTGELFF. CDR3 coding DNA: TGTGCCACCAGCAGAGATCATACAACCGGGGAGCTGTTTTTT.

The CDR3 nucleotides are TGTGCCAGCAGCGACCATTGGGGACAGGGGGAAGTAGAGACCCAGTACTTC. Its protein is CASSDHWGQGEVETQYF. J is TRBJ2-5 and V is TRBV9; 11 positions match TRBD1. Losses at the gene ends were 3 bases for V and 4 bases for J; bases not matched to a gene: 11. This CDR3 contains 17 residues. Germline CDR1 SGDLS, CDR2 YYNGEE.

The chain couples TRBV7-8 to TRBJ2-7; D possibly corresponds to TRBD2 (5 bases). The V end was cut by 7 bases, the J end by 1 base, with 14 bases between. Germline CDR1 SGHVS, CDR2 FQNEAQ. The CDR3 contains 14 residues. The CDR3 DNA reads TGTGCCAGCACCGGGGATTGGAATTCCTACGAGCAGTACTTC. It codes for CASTGDWNSYEQYF.

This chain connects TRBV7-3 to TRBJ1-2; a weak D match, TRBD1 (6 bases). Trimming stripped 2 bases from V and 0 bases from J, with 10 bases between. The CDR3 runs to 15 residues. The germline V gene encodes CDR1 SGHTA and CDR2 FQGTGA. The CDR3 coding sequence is TGTGCCAGCAGCTTAGAGGCAGGGGCTAACTATGGCTACACCTTC. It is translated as CASSLEAGANYGYTF.

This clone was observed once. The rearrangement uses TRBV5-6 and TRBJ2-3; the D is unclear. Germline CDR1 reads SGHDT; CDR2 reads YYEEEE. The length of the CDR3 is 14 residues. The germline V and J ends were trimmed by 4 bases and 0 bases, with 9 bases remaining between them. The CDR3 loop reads CASSAAFSTDTQYF. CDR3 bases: TGTGCCAGCAGCGCCGCGTTTAGCACAGATACGCAGTATTTT.

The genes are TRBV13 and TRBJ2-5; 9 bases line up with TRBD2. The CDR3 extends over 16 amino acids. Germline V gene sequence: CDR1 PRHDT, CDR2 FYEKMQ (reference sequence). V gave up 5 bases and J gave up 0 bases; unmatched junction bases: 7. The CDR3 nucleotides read TGTGCCAGCAGCCCTCCTAGCGGGGTACACCAAGAGACCCAGTACTTC. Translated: CASSPPSGVHQETQYF.

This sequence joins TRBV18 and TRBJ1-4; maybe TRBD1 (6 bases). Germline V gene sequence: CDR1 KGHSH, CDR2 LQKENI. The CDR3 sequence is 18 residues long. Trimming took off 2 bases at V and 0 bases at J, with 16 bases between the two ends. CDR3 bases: TGTGCCAGCTCACCAACCGGGCCAGGGGATGCAACTAATGAAAAACTGTTTTTT. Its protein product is CASSPTGPGDATNEKLFF.

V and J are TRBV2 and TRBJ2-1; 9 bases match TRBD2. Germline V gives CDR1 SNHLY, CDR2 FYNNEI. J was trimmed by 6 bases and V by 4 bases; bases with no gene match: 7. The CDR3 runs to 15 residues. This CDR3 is CASSARLAGFNEQFF. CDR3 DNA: TGTGCCAGCAGTGCTCGGCTAGCGGGATTCAATGAGCAGTTCTTC.

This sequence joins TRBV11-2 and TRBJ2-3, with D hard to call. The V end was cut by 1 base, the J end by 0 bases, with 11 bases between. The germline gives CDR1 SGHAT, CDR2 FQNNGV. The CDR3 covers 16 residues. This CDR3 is CASSLGPFASTDTQYF. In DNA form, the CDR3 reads TGTGCCAGCAGCTTAGGGCCCTTCGCTAGCACAGATACGCAGTATTTT. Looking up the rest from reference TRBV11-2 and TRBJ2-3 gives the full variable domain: EAGVAQSPRYKIIEKRQSVAFWCNPISGHATLYWYQQILGQGPKLLIQFQNNGVVDDSQLPKDRFSAERLKGVDSTLKIQPAKLEDSAVYLCASSLGPFASTDTQYFGPGTRLTVL.

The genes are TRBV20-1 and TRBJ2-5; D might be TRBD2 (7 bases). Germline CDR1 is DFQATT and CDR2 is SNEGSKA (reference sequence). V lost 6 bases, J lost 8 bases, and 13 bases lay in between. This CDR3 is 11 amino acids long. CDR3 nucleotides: TGCAGTGCCGAAGGGGGGGGAACCCAGTACTTC. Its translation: CSAEGGGTQYF.

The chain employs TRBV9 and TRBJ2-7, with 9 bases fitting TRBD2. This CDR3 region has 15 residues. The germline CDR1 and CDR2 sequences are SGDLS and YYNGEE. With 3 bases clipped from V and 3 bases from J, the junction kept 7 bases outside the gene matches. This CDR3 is CASSAPSGRYYEQYF. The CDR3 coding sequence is TGTGCCAGCAGCGCCCCGAGCGGGAGGTACTACGAGCAGTACTTC.

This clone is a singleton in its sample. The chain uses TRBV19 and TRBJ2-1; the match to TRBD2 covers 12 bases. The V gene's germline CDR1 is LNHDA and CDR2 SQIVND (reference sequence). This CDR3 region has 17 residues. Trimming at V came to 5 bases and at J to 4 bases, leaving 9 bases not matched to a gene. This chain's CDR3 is CASSPPVGLAGYNEQFF. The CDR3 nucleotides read TGTGCCAGTAGTCCTCCCGTGGGACTAGCGGGTTACAATGAGCAGTTCTTC.

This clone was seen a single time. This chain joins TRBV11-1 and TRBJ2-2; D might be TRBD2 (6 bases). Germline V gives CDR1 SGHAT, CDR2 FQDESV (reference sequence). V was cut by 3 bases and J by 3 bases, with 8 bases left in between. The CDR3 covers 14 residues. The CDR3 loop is CASSFGRDTGELFF. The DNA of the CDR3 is TGTGCCAGCAGCTTCGGGAGAGACACCGGGGAGCTGTTTTTT.

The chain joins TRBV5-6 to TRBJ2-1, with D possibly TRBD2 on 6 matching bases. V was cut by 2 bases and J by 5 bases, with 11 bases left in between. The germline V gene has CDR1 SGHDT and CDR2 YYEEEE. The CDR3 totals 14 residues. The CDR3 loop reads CASSFRGLHNEQFF. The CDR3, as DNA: TGTGCCAGCAGCTTTCGGGGACTTCACAATGAGCAGTTCTTC.

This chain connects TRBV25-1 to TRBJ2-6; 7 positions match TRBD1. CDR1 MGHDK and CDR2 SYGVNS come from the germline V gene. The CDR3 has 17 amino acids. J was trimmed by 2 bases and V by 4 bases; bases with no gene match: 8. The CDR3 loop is CASSANTGEAGANVLTF. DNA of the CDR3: TGTGCCAGCAGTGCGAATACAGGGGAAGCTGGGGCCAACGTCCTGACTTTC. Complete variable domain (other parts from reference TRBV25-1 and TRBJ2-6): EADIYQTPRYLVIGTGKKITLECSQTMGHDKMYWYQQDPGMELHLIHYSYGVNSTEKGDLSSESTVSRIRTEHFPLTLESARPSHTSQYLCASSANTGEAGANVLTFGAGSRLTVL.